Each of the 21 T cell receptor beta chains below was sequenced from the same sample in a study of T cells in severe cutaneous drug reactions. TCR subtype-specific primers in iRepertoire multiplex PCR prepared libraries for bulk and single-cell sequencing. TCRdb re-called the multiplex PCR reads; every CDR3 protein appears as one record, without DNA. This repertoire includes about 10,000 distinct CDR3 sequences. Sequenced patients had Stevens-Johnson syndrome or toxic epidermal necrolysis caused by carbamazepine. Sample: cells from a skin blister. The source is a human donor with Stevens-Johnson syndrome, a severe cutaneous drug reaction.

This CDR3 reads CSVETQRARPGDYYNEQFF. The rearrangement links TRBV29-1 to TRBJ2-1; the TRBD2 assignment by TCRdb is unverifiable without DNA. CDR3 length: 19 residues. Germline assignment: CDR1 SQVTM and CDR2 ANQGSEA.

The V call is TRBV29-1, the J call TRBJ2-3; checking the TCRdb D call of TRBD2 is not possible without DNA. This CDR3 comprises 13 residues. The germline V gene encodes CDR1 SQVTM and CDR2 ANQGSEA. The CDR3 reads CSTSGRLQDTQYF.

J is TRBJ1-1 and V is TRBV29-1; TCRdb outputs TRBD1, but without DNA this stays unchecked. Per the germline V gene, CDR1 is SQVTM and CDR2 is ANQGSEA. CDR3 length equals 14 residues. The CDR3 sequence: CSVDRAGTNTEAFF. Filled out from reference TRBV29-1 and TRBJ1-1, the complete variable domain reads SAVISQKPSRDICQRGTSLTIQCQVDSQVTMMFWYRQQPGQSLTLIATANQGSEATYESGFVIDKFPISRPNLTFSTLTVSNMSPEDSSIYLCSVDRAGTNTEAFFGQGTRLTVV.

The V and J genes are TRBV20-1 and TRBJ2-1. There are 13 residues in the CDR3. Germline lookup yields CDR1 DFQATT and CDR2 SNEGSKA (reference sequence). CDR3 loop: CSARNPSGHEQFF.

The rearrangement uses TRBV29-1 and TRBJ1-2; TCRdb's assignment of TRBD1 cannot be checked, as there is no DNA. This CDR3 region has 17 residues. Germline CDR1 reads SQVTM; CDR2 reads ANQGSEA. The chain's CDR3 is CSVPRGSFSSVNYGYTF.

The chain links TRBV29-1 to TRBJ1-4; the TCRdb D gene call, TRBD1, has no DNA to confirm it. CDR3 length equals 14 residues. Germline assignment: CDR1 SQVTM and CDR2 ANQGSEA. The CDR3 reads CSVLVGTANEKLFF.

The chain couples TRBV29-1 to TRBJ1-2. The CDR3 length is 13 residues. Germline CDR1 reads SQVTM; CDR2 reads ANQGSEA. The CDR3 loop is CSVERWENYGYTF. Full variable domain (remainder filled in from reference TRBV29-1 and TRBJ1-2): SAVISQKPSRDICQRGTSLTIQCQVDSQVTMMFWYRQQPGQSLTLIATANQGSEATYESGFVIDKFPISRPNLTFSTLTVSNMSPEDSSIYLCSVERWENYGYTFGSGTRLTVV.

The V call is TRBV20-1, the J call TRBJ2-5; the D gene TCRdb calls, TRBD1, cannot be checked with no DNA. The germline gives CDR1 DFQATT, CDR2 SNEGSKA (reference sequence). This CDR3 is built from 12 residues. This CDR3 reads CSAPRGQETQYF.

V is TRBV18 and J is TRBJ1-1. Germline assignment: CDR1 KGHSH and CDR2 LQKENI. The length of the CDR3 is 13 residues. CDR3 protein: CASSDGGNTEAFF. Supplemented by reference TRBV18 and TRBJ1-1, the full variable domain reads NAGVMQNPRHLVRRRGQEARLRCSPMKGHSHVYWYRQLPEEGLKFMVYLQKENIIDESGMPKERFSAEFPKEGPSILRIQQVVRGDSAAYFCASSDGGNTEAFFGQGTRLTVV.

This CDR3 is CASSTTTNTEAFF. The chain is built from TRBV7-2 and TRBJ1-1. The CDR3 is 13 residues long. Germline V gene data show CDR1 as SGHTA and CDR2 as FQGNSA.

The CDR3 sequence is CSVAGPGLLNEQVKYEQYF. The chain uses TRBV29-1 and TRBJ2-7; TCRdb designates TRBD2, a call that cannot be tested without DNA. Germline V lookup: CDR1 SQVTM, CDR2 ANQGSEA. This CDR3 contains 19 residues.

The CDR3 here is CSARDIRDPYGYTF. The V call is TRBV20-1, the J call TRBJ1-2. Per germline, CDR1 DFQATT and CDR2 SNEGSKA (reference sequence). This CDR3 has 14 amino acids.

The chain employs TRBV29-1 and TRBJ2-3; without DNA, the TCRdb call of TRBD2 cannot be checked. The CDR3 covers 17 residues. The germline gives CDR1 SQVTM, CDR2 ANQGSEA. The CDR3 spells CSVVHSPSGVSTDTQYF.

Measured by frequency, this clonotype is medium-sized. CDR3 amino acids: CSARDIKEDTQYF. The V call is TRBV20-1, the J call TRBJ2-3. CDR1 and CDR2 from the germline V gene are DFQATT and SNEGSKA (reference sequence). This CDR3 spans 13 amino acids.

Measured by frequency, this clonotype is medium-sized. The V and J genes are TRBV20-1 and TRBJ2-7; TCRdb returns TRBD2, unconfirmable since there is no DNA. Germline V gene data show CDR1 as DFQATT and CDR2 as SNEGSKA (reference sequence). This CDR3 is built from 16 residues. The CDR3 region is CSARVRNRTHTYEQYF.

The V and J genes are TRBV12-3 or TRBV12-4 and TRBJ2-3; TCRdb calls TRBD1, which cannot be checked without DNA. The CDR3 is 16 residues long. This CDR3 is CASGPLWGGGTDTQYF.

V gene TRBV20-1 combines with J gene TRBJ1-1; checking the TCRdb D call of TRBD1 is not possible without DNA. There are 13 residues in the CDR3. Looked up from germline, CDR1 is DFQATT and CDR2 is SNEGSKA (reference sequence). The CDR3 sequence is CSVRQRRRAEAFF.

This chain links TRBV20-1 with TRBJ2-7. Germline V gene lookup returns CDR1 DFQATT and CDR2 SNEGSKA (reference sequence). This CDR3 spans 11 amino acids. Here the CDR3 reads CSARDSYEQYF.

This clonotype is medium-sized (0.01 to 0.1%) by frequency. The chain has TRBV20-1 and TRBJ2-1; the TCRdb call, TRBD1, lacks DNA for checking. CDR1 and CDR2 (germline): DFQATT, SNEGSKA (reference sequence). The CDR3 length is 17 residues. CDR3 sequence: CSARIRRQGHSYNEQFF.

V and J are TRBV20-1 and TRBJ2-7; TCRdb proposes TRBD1, but this gene call is untestable without DNA. The CDR3 length is 14 residues. Per germline, CDR1 DFQATT and CDR2 SNEGSKA (reference sequence). The CDR3 is CSARDFLGDYEQYF.

The rearrangement uses TRBV20-1 and TRBJ2-3; the TCRdb call, TRBD2, lacks DNA for checking. This CDR3 region has 14 residues. Germline-derived CDR1 and CDR2 are DFQATT and SNEGSKA (reference sequence). CDR3 protein: CSAPGTRNGGTQYF.